The source of this T cell receptor (beta chain) is a study of blood T cell repertoires in COVID-19. Source study methods: Amplification with reference gene primers provided the estimates of nucleated cell counts. Only in-frame clones appear in the TCRdb table, and some are missing; sequencing was by immunoSEQ multiplex PCR. That table furnishes V, J and clone size, whereas the DNA furnished D and trimming. The table lists nearly 350,000 clones, roughly 87% of them singletons. This clone was detected once. Unmatched junction bases numbered 2, after V lost 5 bases and J lost 2 bases. This CDR3 has 13 amino acids. Germline V lookup: CDR1 KGHSH, CDR2 LQKENI.

What was sequenced was PBMCs or T cells enriched from blood (not recorded which). The chain recombines TRBV18 with TRBJ2-7; 8 positions agree with TRBD1. The receptor's source is a woman younger than 45 who had recovered from COVID-19. The CDR3 coding sequence is TGTGCCAGCTCAACGACAGGGGCCTACGAGCAGTACTTC. This encodes CASSTTGAYEQYF.